This T cell receptor (beta chain) came from a study of blood T cell repertoires in COVID-19. Overall study context: Acute and convalescent COVID-19 samples came from the United States, Italy and Spain.

Profiled with immunoSEQ multiplex PCR; TCRdb holds only in-frame clones, not every one. This sample has roughly 350,000 clones, with roughly 85% found just once. The CDR3 loop spans 16 amino acids. The germline V gene has CDR1 MDHEN and CDR2 SYDVKM. J lost 5 bases, V lost 4 bases, and 9 bases had no gene match. The V and J genes are TRBV28 and TRBJ1-5; TRBD1 aligns across 9 bases. This TCR was sampled from a woman in her late teens or twenties with acute or convalescent COVID-19. The sequencing input was peripheral blood. CDR3 loop: CASSSTQGTGYQPQHF. Written as DNA, the CDR3 is TGTGCCAGCAGTTCAACTCAAGGGACAGGGTATCAGCCCCAGCATTTT.